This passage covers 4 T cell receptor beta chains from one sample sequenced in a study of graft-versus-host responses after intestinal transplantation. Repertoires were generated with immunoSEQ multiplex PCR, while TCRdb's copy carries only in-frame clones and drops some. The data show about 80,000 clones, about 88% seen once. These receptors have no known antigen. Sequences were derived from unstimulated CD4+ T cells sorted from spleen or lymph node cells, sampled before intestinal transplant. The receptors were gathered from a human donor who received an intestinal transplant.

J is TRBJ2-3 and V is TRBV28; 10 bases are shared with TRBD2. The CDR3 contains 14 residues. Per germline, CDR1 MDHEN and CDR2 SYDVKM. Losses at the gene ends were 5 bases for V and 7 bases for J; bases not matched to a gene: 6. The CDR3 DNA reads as TGTGCCAGCAGTCCCTGGGGACTAGCGAATACGCAGTATTTT. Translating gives CASSPWGLANTQYF.

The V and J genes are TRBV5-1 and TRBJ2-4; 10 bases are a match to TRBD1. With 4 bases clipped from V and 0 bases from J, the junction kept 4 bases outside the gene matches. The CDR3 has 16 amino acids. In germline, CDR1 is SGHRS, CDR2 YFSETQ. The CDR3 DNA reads TGCGCCAGCAGCCAGGGACAGGGGCTAGCCAAAAACATTCAGTACTTC. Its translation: CASSQGQGLAKNIQYF.

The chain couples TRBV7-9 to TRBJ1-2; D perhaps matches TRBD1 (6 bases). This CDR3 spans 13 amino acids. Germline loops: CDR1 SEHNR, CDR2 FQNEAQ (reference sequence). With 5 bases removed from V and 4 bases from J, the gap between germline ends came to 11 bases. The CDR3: CASSVTGSYGYTF. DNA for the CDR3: TGTGCCAGCAGCGTTACAGGGAGCTATGGCTACACCTTC. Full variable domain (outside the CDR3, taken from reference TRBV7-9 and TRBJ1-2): DTGVSQNPRHKITKRGQNVTFRCDPISEHNRLYWYRQTLGQGPEFLTYFQNEAQLEKSRLLSDRFSAERPKGSFSTLEIQRTEQGDSAMYLCASSVTGSYGYTFGSGTRLTVV.

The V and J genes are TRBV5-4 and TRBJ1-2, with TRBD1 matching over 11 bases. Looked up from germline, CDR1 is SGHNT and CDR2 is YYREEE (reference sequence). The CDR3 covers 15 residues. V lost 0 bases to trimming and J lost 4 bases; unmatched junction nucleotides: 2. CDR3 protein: CASSLGDRGGYGYTF. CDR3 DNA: TGTGCCAGCAGCTTGGGGGACAGGGGGGGCTATGGCTACACCTTC.